The 6 T cell receptor beta chains below were found in one sample sequenced in a study of blood T cells in healthy people across ages. PCR was performed a second time for about 7 to 11 cycles using a sample-barcoded 5' primer and a J-beta primer mix. MiXCR, applied by TCRdb to the 5' RACE reads, yields one record per CDR3 protein. There are more than 1,400,000 distinct CDR3 sequences in the sample; around 42% occur only once, and roughly 7.9% lies in the top ten. The sequenced material came from blood. These receptors all come from a woman aged 18-35 years in good health.

This clonotype has just a few counts. The V gene is TRBV5-1, the J gene TRBJ2-1, with 9 bases aligning to TRBD2. CDR1 is SGHRS, CDR2 YFSETQ, per germline. CDR3 size: 15 residues. V lost 1 base and J lost 7; bases outside the gene matches: 6. The CDR3 DNA sequence: TGCGCCAGCAGCTTGTCGGTAGCGGGAGCTAATGAGCAGTTCTTC. Residues: CASSLSVAGANEQFF. Filled out from reference TRBV5-1 and TRBJ2-1, the complete variable domain reads KAGVTQTPRYLIKTRGQQVTLSCSPISGHRSVSWYQQTPGQGLQFLFEYFSETQRNKGNFPGRFSGRQFSNSRSEMNVSTLELGDSALYLCASSLSVAGANEQFFGPGTRLTVL.

Only a few counts were recorded for this clonotype. The rearrangement joins TRBV6-2 or TRBV6-3 to TRBJ2-3; 9 positions agree with TRBD1. Germline CDR1 and CDR2: MNHEY and SVGEGT. The CDR3 covers 15 residues. V dropped 5 bases and J dropped 4; count of bases not matched to a gene: 7. The CDR3 reads CASSGTGGFADTQYF. The CDR3 coding sequence is TGTGCCAGCAGTGGCACAGGGGGCTTCGCAGATACGCAGTATTTT.

The genes are TRBV6-6 and TRBJ1-5, with TRBD1 as a possible D gene (5 bases). The CDR3 runs 14 residues. CDR1 MNHNY and CDR2 SVGAGI come from the germline V gene (reference sequence). V dropped 5 bases and J dropped 3 bases, with 11 bases sitting between them. The CDR3 here is CASSTRQHNQPQHF. In nucleotides, the CDR3 is TGTGCCAGCAGTACCAGACAGCACAATCAGCCCCAGCATTTT.

V usage is TRBV27 and J usage is TRBJ2-1, with D perhaps TRBD1 or TRBD2 (6 bases each). Trimming pared 3 bases from V and 3 bases from J, leaving 15 bases between. Germline CDR1 reads MNHEY; CDR2 reads SMNVEV (reference sequence). The CDR3 spans 16 residues. Here the CDR3 reads CASSFIGGGIYNEQFF. CDR3 in DNA: TGTGCCAGCAGTTTTATCGGAGGGGGGATCTACAATGAGCAGTTCTTC.

The chain recombines TRBV29-1 with TRBJ2-1; possible D gene TRBD2, 6 bases. Germline CDR1 and CDR2: SQVTM and ANQGSEA. The CDR3 sequence is 10 residues long. Trimming took 5 bases from V and 10 from J, leaving 9 bases between them. The CDR3 protein is CSVFLAEQFF. Here the CDR3 DNA reads TGCAGCGTTTTTCTAGCGGAGCAGTTCTTC.

The CDR3 loop reads CATKTFLNEQYF. CDR3 DNA: TGTGCCACGAAGACTTTTTTAAATGAGCAGTACTTC. The genes are TRBV19 and TRBJ2-5; no firm D call. Trimming stripped 10 bases from V and 11 bases from J, with 20 bases between. The CDR3 loop spans 12 amino acids. CDR1 is LNHDA and CDR2 is SQIVND in the germline V gene (reference sequence).